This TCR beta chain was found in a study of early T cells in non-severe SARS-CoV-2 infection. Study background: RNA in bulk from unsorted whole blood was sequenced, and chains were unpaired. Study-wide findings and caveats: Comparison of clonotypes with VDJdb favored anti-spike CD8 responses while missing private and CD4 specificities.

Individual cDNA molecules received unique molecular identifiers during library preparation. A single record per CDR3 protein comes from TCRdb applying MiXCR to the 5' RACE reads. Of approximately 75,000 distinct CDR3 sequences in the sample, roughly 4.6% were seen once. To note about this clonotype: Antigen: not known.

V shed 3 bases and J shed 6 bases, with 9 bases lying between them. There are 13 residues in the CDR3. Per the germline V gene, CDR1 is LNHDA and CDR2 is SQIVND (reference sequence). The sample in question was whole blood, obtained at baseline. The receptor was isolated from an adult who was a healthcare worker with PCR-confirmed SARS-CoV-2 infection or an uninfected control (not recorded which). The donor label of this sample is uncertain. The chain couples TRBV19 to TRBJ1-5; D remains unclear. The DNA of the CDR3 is TGTGCCAGTAGTATTTCTGAGTTTCAGCCCCAGCATTTT. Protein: CASSISEFQPQHF.